The clone carrying this T cell receptor beta chain came up once. The data are from a study of OX40 agonist ivuxolimab in advanced cancers. About the research overall: Each dose-escalation patient presented with hepatocellular carcinoma, melanoma, renal cell or head and neck cancer. Cohort: more than 75% men, mean age roughly 60, aged about 23 to 79.

Libraries were prepared by immunoSEQ multiplex PCR; TCRdb keeps only in-frame clonotypes and omits some of them. In the table there are almost 70,000 clones, 80% to 90% of which are singletons. With baseline, cycle 4 day 1, and cycle 7 day 1 as timepoints, blood was sampled. The V gene lost 6 bases and the J gene lost 2 bases, with 14 bases spanning the gap. CDR3 size: 14 residues. Germline V gene data show CDR1 as LNHNV and CDR2 as YYDKDF (reference sequence). This receptor was identified in an adult with an advanced solid tumor such as melanoma, head and neck, liver or kidney cancer. Material: CD4+ or CD8+ T cells sorted from blood, obtained in a trial of the OX40 agonist ivuxolimab. V and J are TRBV15 and TRBJ2-7; D might be TRBD2 (5 bases). The CDR3 spells CATSLNSGTYEQYF. CDR3 DNA: TGTGCCACCAGTCTTAATTCGGGGACCTACGAGCAGTACTTC.